The 10 T cell receptor beta chains below come from one sample, sequenced in a study of blood T cell repertoires in COVID-19. Only in-frame clones appear in the TCRdb table, and some are missing; sequencing was by immunoSEQ multiplex PCR. The repertoire has approximately 670,000 clones, about 87% of them found once; the top ten carry over 0.2%. The specimen sequenced was peripheral blood. The receptors come from a woman in her late teens or twenties with acute or convalescent COVID-19.

V is TRBV4-3 and J is TRBJ2-7; 10 nucleotides match TRBD1. The CDR3 has 16 amino acids. Per the germline V gene, CDR1 is LGHNA and CDR2 is YSLEER. J was trimmed by 3 bases and V by 0 bases; bases with no gene match: 5. CDR3: CASSQDIGQGGYEQYF. The CDR3 DNA reads TGCGCCAGCAGCCAAGATATCGGACAGGGGGGCTACGAGCAGTACTTC.

J is TRBJ1-4 and V is TRBV5-1; no clear D. The CDR3 has 14 residues. Trimming cost V 1 base and J 0 bases, with 4 bases left between them. From germline, CDR1 is SGHRS and CDR2 YFSETQ. CDR3 sequence reads: CASSLSATNEKLFF. The DNA of the CDR3 is TGCGCCAGCAGCTTGAGCGCAACTAATGAAAAACTGTTTTTT.

Here the CDR3 reads CASSPYSGTGFNEQFF. The CDR3 DNA follows: TGCGCCAGCAGCCCATACTCCGGGACAGGATTCAATGAGCAGTTCTTC. The chain combines TRBV5-1 with TRBJ2-1; 8 nucleotides agree with TRBD1. The CDR3 contains 16 residues. The V and J ends lost 4 bases and 6 bases, in that order; junction bases with no gene match: 12. Looked up from germline, CDR1 is SGHRS and CDR2 is YFSETQ.

As for this clone: The germline gene is not matched at one end of the junction; a read error may be the cause. The V and J genes are TRBV12-5 and TRBJ1-1; no firm D call. From germline, CDR1 is LGHNT and CDR2 FRNRAP. The CDR3 is made up of 12 amino acids. The DNA for the CDR3 is TGTGCTAGTGGTTTGGGAACACTGACTAAGATCTTT. Encoded protein: CASGLGTLTKIF.

The V gene is TRBV24-1, the J gene TRBJ2-7; D may be TRBD2 (7 bases). This CDR3 comprises 16 residues. V dropped 5 bases and J dropped 1 base, with 17 bases sitting between them. Germline V lookup: CDR1 KGHDR, CDR2 SFDVKD. The CDR3 loop reads CATSAGEGGVSYEQYF. As DNA, the CDR3 is TGTGCCACCAGTGCTGGGGAGGGGGGGGTTTCCTACGAGCAGTACTTC.

The V gene is TRBV9, the J gene TRBJ2-7; 10 bases fit TRBD1. The germline V gene encodes CDR1 SGDLS and CDR2 YYNGEE. The length of the CDR3 is 15 residues. The J segment lost 6 bases and the V segment lost 2 bases, leaving 8 bases of the junction unmatched. In DNA form, the CDR3 reads TGTGCCAGCAGCGTGACCGGGACAGGGGCGGCCGAGCAGTACTTC. Protein: CASSVTGTGAAEQYF.

V is TRBV7-9 and J is TRBJ2-7, with D perhaps TRBD1 (5 bases). This CDR3 spans 15 amino acids. V lost 4 bases, J lost 3 bases, and 16 bases lay in between. Germline loops: CDR1 SEHNR, CDR2 FQNEAQ (reference sequence). The CDR3 DNA is TGTGCCAGCAGCTCACCCAGGGTATCGAGCTACGAGCAGTACTTC. As protein: CASSSPRVSSYEQYF.

The V and J genes are TRBV3-1 (or the pseudogene TRBV3-2) and TRBJ1-3; D gene ambiguous. Looked up from germline, CDR1 is LGHDT and CDR2 is YNNKEL (reference sequence). The CDR3 is 17 amino acids. V gave up 4 bases and J gave up 3 bases, with 19 bases separating them. The CDR3 region is CASSPLSRVKNGNTIYF. The CDR3 DNA reads TGTGCCAGCAGCCCTCTTAGCCGGGTTAAAAATGGAAACACCATATATTTT.

The rearrangement uses TRBV9 and TRBJ2-3, with 9 bases identical to TRBD1. Per the germline V gene, CDR1 is SGDLS and CDR2 is YYNGEE. J lost 2 bases, V lost 2 bases, and 6 bases had no gene match. This CDR3 comprises 16 residues. The CDR3 protein is CASSVWDRVATDTQYF. CDR3 nucleotides: TGTGCCAGCAGCGTGTGGGACAGGGTTGCCACAGATACGCAGTATTTT.

This clone was picked up a small number of times. The chain couples TRBV4-1 to TRBJ1-6, with 8 bases fitting TRBD1. This CDR3 comprises 14 residues. The V gene's germline CDR1 is MGHRA and CDR2 YSYEKL. V lost 5 bases to trimming and J lost 7 bases; unmatched junction nucleotides: 4. The CDR3 sequence is CASSKGQANSPLHF. CDR3 in DNA: TGCGCCAGCAGCAAGGGACAGGCGAATTCACCCCTCCACTTT.